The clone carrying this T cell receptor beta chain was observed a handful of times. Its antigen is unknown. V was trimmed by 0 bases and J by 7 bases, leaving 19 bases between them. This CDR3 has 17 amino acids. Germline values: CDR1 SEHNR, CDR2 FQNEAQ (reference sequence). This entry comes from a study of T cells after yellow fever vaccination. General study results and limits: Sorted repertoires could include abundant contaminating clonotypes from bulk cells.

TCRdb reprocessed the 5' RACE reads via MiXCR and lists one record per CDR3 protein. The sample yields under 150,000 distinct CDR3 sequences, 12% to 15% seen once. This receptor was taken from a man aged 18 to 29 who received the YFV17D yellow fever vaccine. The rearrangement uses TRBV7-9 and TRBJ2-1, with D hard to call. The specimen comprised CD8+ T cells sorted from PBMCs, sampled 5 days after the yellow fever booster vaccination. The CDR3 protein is CASSLAPFSLVGNEQFF. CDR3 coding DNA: TGTGCCAGCAGCTTAGCGCCTTTCTCTCTAGTTGGGAATGAGCAGTTCTTC.